The next 19 T cell receptor beta chains were all read from a single sample in a study of CD8 T cells in ankylosing spondylitis. TCRdb processed the 5' RACE reads anew with MiXCR; each CDR3 protein has one entry. The table records roughly 40,000 distinct CDR3 sequences, around 2.9% of them present only once. The specimen sequenced was blood, either unsorted or a sorted T cell fraction (not recorded which). All receptors come from a male donor with ankylosing spondylitis or in good health (not recorded which).

This clonotype was observed many times. V and J are TRBV9 and TRBJ2-2; D is unresolved. Germline lookup yields CDR1 SGDLS and CDR2 YYNGEE. The CDR3 sequence is 14 residues long. Between the trimmed V and J ends, which lost 6 bases and 0 bases, there was a span of 9 bases. As DNA, the CDR3 is TGTGCCAGCATGCTGAGCCCGAACACCGGGGAGCTGTTTTTT. Its protein product is CASMLSPNTGELFF.

This clonotype has ten or more counts. The chain couples TRBV9 to TRBJ2-2, with D maybe TRBD2 (6 bases). V lost 2 bases and J 4 bases, leaving 15 bases between the germline ends. Germline CDR1 reads SGDLS; CDR2 reads YYNGEE. There are 16 residues in the CDR3. Here the CDR3 reads CASSVNAGSGTGELFF. The DNA for the CDR3 is TGTGCCAGCAGCGTCAATGCGGGATCCGGCACCGGGGAGCTGTTTTTT. Looking up the rest from reference TRBV9 and TRBJ2-2 gives the full variable domain: DSGVTQTPKHLITATGQRVTLRCSPRSGDLSVYWYQQSLDQGLQFLIQYYNGEERAKGNILERFSAQQFPDLHSELNLSSLELGDSALYFCASSVNAGSGTGELFFGEGSRLTVL.

This clonotype was found a few times. The chain carries TRBV9 and TRBJ2-7; 7 positions agree with TRBD1. The CDR3 covers 13 residues. With V trimmed by 4 bases and J by 5 bases, 6 bases remained unmatched. CDR1 is SGDLS, CDR2 YYNGEE, per germline. The CDR3 bases are TGTGCCAGCAGCAGGTACAGGGGACACGAGCAGTACTTC. It codes for CASSRYRGHEQYF.

This clonotype was counted at least ten times. The chain couples TRBV9 to TRBJ1-2, with D perhaps TRBD1 (6 bases). The CDR3 sequence is 13 residues long. V dropped 4 bases and J dropped 9 bases, with 16 bases sitting between them. The V gene's germline CDR1 is SGDLS and CDR2 YYNGEE. CDR3 sequence: CASSRDGGFSYTF. The CDR3 DNA reads as TGTGCCAGCAGCCGAGACGGGGGCTTTAGCTACACCTTC.

This clonotype came up many times. V usage is TRBV9 and J usage is TRBJ1-5; a possible D gene is TRBD1 (5 bases). There are 15 residues in the CDR3. The V gene lost 0 bases and the J gene lost 5 bases, with 12 bases spanning the gap. Germline CDR1 reads SGDLS; CDR2 reads YYNGEE. For the CDR3, the DNA is TGTGCCAGCAGCGTAGATGGGGGGTCTTATCAGCCCCAGCATTTT. As protein: CASSVDGGSYQPQHF.

This clonotype appeared many times. The V and J genes are TRBV9 and TRBJ2-1, with TRBD2 as a possible D gene (6 bases). Germline V CDR1 and CDR2: SGDLS, YYNGEE. V gave up 3 bases and J gave up 5 bases, with 12 bases separating them. The CDR3 is 14 residues long. The chain's CDR3 is CASSAQPGDNEQFF. CDR3 sequence (DNA): TGTGCCAGCAGCGCCCAACCGGGGGACAATGAGCAGTTCTTC. Full variable domain (remainder filled in from reference TRBV9 and TRBJ2-1): DSGVTQTPKHLITATGQRVTLRCSPRSGDLSVYWYQQSLDQGLQFLIQYYNGEERAKGNILERFSAQQFPDLHSELNLSSLELGDSALYFCASSAQPGDNEQFFGPGTRLTVL.

This clonotype was counted ten times or more. This chain connects TRBV9 to TRBJ2-1, with TRBD2 identical over 8 bases. This CDR3 comprises 15 residues. CDR1 and CDR2 from the germline V gene are SGDLS and YYNGEE. The trim removed 0 bases at V and 5 bases at J, leaving 4 bases unmatched. CDR3 DNA sequence: TGTGCCAGCAGCGTAGCCGGGACTAGGAACAATGAGCAGTTCTTC. It codes for CASSVAGTRNNEQFF.

This clonotype was detected ten times or more. One junction end disagrees with the germline gene, perhaps due to a read error. The chain joins TRBV9 to TRBJ2-7, with TRBD1 matching 10 bases. The CDR3 is 14 amino acids. Germline assignment: CDR1 SGDLS and CDR2 YYNGEE. CDR3 residues: CASSVGDRGNMLLF. In DNA form, the CDR3 reads TGTGCCAGCAGCGTAGGGGACAGGGGCAATATGCTTCTTTTC.

Ten or more counts support this clonotype. The chain uses TRBV9 and TRBJ2-6; D unresolved. The V end was cut by 0 bases, the J end by 3 bases, with 1 base between. The CDR3 sequence is 13 residues long. Germline lookup yields CDR1 SGDLS and CDR2 YYNGEE. CDR3 DNA: TGTGCCAGCAGCGTAGTTGGGGCCAACGTCCTGACTTTC. Protein product: CASSVVGANVLTF.

This clonotype was picked up many times. The rearrangement uses TRBV9 and TRBJ2-5; D call uncertain. CDR1 SGDLS and CDR2 YYNGEE come from the germline V gene. This CDR3 comprises 14 residues. V gave up 0 bases and J gave up 4 bases, with 10 bases separating them. CDR3 sequence: CASSVGSTRETQYF. The CDR3 DNA reads as TGTGCCAGCAGCGTAGGAAGCACCCGAGAGACCCAGTACTTC.

This clonotype came up many times. V and J are TRBV9 and TRBJ2-7; 7 bases fit TRBD1. There are 16 residues in the CDR3. Germline assignment: CDR1 SGDLS and CDR2 YYNGEE. Losses at the gene ends were 3 bases for V and 2 bases for J; bases not matched to a gene: 11. In DNA form, the CDR3 reads TGTGCCAGCAGCGGATTAACAGGGGAAGGACCCTACGAGCAGTACTTC. Protein product: CASSGLTGEGPYEQYF.

This clonotype was counted many times. The chain combines TRBV9 with TRBJ2-1; D ambiguous. Germline assignment: CDR1 SGDLS and CDR2 YYNGEE. V shed 0 bases and J shed 0 bases, with 7 bases lying between them. The CDR3 extends over 15 amino acids. CDR3 amino acids: CASSVGLRSYNEQFF. CDR3 bases: TGTGCCAGCAGCGTAGGGCTACGCTCCTACAATGAGCAGTTCTTC.

This clonotype showed up many times. The V and J genes are TRBV9 and TRBJ2-7; D may correspond to TRBD1 or TRBD2 (5 bases each). The V and J ends lost 4 bases and 0 bases respectively, with 14 bases between them. CDR1 and CDR2 from the germline V gene are SGDLS and YYNGEE. The CDR3 runs to 15 residues. CDR3 sequence reads: CASSLNSGTSYEQYF. The CDR3, as DNA: TGTGCCAGCAGCCTAAATTCCGGGACCTCCTACGAGCAGTACTTC.

This clonotype was detected ten times or more. The rearrangement joins TRBV9 to TRBJ1-2; 8 positions match TRBD1. This CDR3 has 14 amino acids. The V gene end was trimmed by 3 bases and the J gene end by 8 bases; junction bases not matched to a gene: 9. Germline CDR1 and CDR2: SGDLS and YYNGEE. CDR3 loop: CASSAGGQGVGYTF. CDR3 nucleotide sequence: TGTGCCAGCAGCGCGGGAGGACAGGGAGTAGGCTACACCTTC.

This clonotype came up many times. The chain is built from TRBV9 and TRBJ2-1; tentatively, D is TRBD2 (5 bases). The CDR3 sequence is 13 residues long. Germline V gene data show CDR1 as SGDLS and CDR2 as YYNGEE. Trimming left V 1 base short and J 3 bases short, with 5 bases between. This CDR3 is CASSVRDYNEQFF. The CDR3 DNA reads as TGTGCCAGCAGCGTACGGGACTACAATGAGCAGTTCTTC.

In this sample, this clonotype turned up many times. The gene calls are TRBV9 and TRBJ2-3; D perhaps matches TRBD1 (6 bases). V lost 3 bases and J 2 bases, leaving 16 bases between the germline ends. The CDR3 has 16 residues. The V gene's germline CDR1 is SGDLS and CDR2 YYNGEE. DNA for the CDR3: TGTGCCAGCAGCGAGCAGACAGGATTAACCACAGATACGCAGTATTTT. This codes for CASSEQTGLTTDTQYF.

This clonotype was picked up many times. V gene TRBV9 combines with J gene TRBJ2-3, with 11 positions matching TRBD2. The J segment lost 2 bases and the V segment lost 4 bases, leaving 6 bases of the junction unmatched. Germline assignment: CDR1 SGDLS and CDR2 YYNGEE. The CDR3 length is 16 residues. CDR3 nucleotide sequence: TGTGCCAGCAGCCAGACGACTAGCGGGGTCACAGATACGCAGTATTTT. It is translated as CASSQTTSGVTDTQYF.

The table lists this clonotype with many counts. The rearrangement uses TRBV9 and TRBJ2-5, with a possible D match to TRBD1 (5 bases). With 4 bases removed from V and 1 base from J, the gap between germline ends came to 11 bases. Per germline, CDR1 SGDLS and CDR2 YYNGEE. The CDR3 has 14 residues. Here the CDR3 reads CASSRAGSQETQYF. CDR3 coding DNA: TGTGCCAGCAGCCGAGCAGGGTCCCAAGAGACCCAGTACTTC. Using reference TRBV9 and TRBJ2-5 for the parts outside the CDR3, the full variable domain is DSGVTQTPKHLITATGQRVTLRCSPRSGDLSVYWYQQSLDQGLQFLIQYYNGEERAKGNILERFSAQQFPDLHSELNLSSLELGDSALYFCASSRAGSQETQYFGPGTRLLVL.

The chain has TRBV9 and TRBJ2-3, with 8 bases matching TRBD2. Germline V gene sequence: CDR1 SGDLS, CDR2 YYNGEE. V shed 3 bases and J 4 bases; nucleotides not matched to a gene: 13. The CDR3 has 17 amino acids. The CDR3 region is CASSGRTSSRWADTQYF. CDR3 coding DNA: TGTGCCAGCAGCGGGCGGACTAGCTCGAGGTGGGCAGATACGCAGTATTTT.